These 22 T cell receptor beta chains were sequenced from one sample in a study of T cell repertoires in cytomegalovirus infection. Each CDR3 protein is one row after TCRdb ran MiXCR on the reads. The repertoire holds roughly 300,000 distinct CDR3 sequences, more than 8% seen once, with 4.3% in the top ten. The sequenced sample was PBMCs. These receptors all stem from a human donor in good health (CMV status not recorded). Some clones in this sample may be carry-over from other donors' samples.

CDR3: CASKPAGGWNTIYF. The CDR3 region has the DNA TGTGCCAGCAAGCCCGCGGGGGGATGGAACACCATATATTTT. The rearrangement links TRBV6-2 or TRBV6-3 to TRBJ1-3, with D perhaps TRBD1 (5 bases). Germline V gene sequence: CDR1 MNHEY, CDR2 SVGEGT. V was pared by 7 bases and J by 7 bases, with 17 bases between. This CDR3 contains 14 residues.

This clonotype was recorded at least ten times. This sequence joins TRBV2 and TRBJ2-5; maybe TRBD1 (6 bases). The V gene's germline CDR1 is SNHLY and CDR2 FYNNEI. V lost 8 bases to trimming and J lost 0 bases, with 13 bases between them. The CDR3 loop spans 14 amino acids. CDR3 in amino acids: CASAIGQYQETQYF. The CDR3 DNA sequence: TGTGCCAGCGCCATAGGACAGTACCAAGAGACCCAGTACTTC.

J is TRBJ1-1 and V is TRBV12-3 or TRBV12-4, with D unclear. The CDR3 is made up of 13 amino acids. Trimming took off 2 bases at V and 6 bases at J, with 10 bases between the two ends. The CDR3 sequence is CASSLRAVAEAFF. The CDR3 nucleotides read TGTGCCAGCAGTTTACGGGCAGTCGCTGAAGCTTTCTTT.

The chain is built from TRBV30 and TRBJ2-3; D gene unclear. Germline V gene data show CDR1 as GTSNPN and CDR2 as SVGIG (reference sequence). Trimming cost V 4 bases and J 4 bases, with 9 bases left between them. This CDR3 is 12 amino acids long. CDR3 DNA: TGTGCCTGGACCGCCAGTGCAGATACGCAGTATTTT. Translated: CAWTASADTQYF.

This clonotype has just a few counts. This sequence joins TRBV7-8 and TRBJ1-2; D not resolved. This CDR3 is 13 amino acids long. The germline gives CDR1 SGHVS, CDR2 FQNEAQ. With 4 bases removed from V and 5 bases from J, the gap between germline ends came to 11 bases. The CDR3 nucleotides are TGTGCCAGCAGCTCTACGGACGGGTATGGCTACACCTTC. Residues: CASSSTDGYGYTF.

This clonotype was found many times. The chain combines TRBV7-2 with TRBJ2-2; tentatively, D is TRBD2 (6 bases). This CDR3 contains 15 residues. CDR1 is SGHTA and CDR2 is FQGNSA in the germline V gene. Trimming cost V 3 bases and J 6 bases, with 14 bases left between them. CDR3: CASSLGGTRPGELFF. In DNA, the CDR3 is TGTGCCAGCAGCTTGGGGGGAACCCGGCCCGGGGAGCTGTTTTTT.

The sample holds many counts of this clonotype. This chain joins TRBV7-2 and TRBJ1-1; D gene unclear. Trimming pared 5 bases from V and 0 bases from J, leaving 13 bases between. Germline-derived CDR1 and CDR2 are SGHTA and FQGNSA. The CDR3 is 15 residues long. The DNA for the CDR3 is TGTGCCAGCAGCGTCCTCTTGTTAGTGAACACTGAAGCTTTCTTT. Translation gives CASSVLLLVNTEAFF.

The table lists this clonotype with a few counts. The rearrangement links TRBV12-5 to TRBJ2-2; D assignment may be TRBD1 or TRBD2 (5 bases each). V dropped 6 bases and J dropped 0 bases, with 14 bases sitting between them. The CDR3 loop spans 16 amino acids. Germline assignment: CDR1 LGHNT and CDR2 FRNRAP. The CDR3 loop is CASGLSGTSNTGELFF. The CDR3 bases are TGTGCTAGTGGCCTATCCGGGACCTCGAACACCGGGGAGCTGTTTTTT.

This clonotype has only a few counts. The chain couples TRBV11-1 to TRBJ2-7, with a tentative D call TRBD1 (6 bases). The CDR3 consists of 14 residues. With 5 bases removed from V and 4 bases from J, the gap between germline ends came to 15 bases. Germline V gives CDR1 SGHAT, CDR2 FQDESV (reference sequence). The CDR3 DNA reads TGTGCCAGCAGCCCAAGGGACATGTCATACGAGCAGTACTTC. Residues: CASSPRDMSYEQYF.

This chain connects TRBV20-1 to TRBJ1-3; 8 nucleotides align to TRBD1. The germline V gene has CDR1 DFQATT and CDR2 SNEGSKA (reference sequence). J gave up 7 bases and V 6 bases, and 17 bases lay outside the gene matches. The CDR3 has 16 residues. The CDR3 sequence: CSAPRYLDRGGNTIYF. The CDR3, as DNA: TGCAGTGCCCCAAGATACCTAGACAGGGGAGGGAACACCATATATTTT.

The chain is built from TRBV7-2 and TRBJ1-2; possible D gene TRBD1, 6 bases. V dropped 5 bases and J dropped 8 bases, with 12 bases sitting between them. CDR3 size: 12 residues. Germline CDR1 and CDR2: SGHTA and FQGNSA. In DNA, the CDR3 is TGTGCCAGCAGCAAACAGGGAGTCGGCTACACCTTC. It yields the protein CASSKQGVGYTF.

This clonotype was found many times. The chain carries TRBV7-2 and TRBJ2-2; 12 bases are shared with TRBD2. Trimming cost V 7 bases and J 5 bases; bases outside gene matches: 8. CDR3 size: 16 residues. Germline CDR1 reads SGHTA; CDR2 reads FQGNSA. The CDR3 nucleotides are TGTGCCAGCAAGACTAGCGGGAGTCCCCGGACCGGGGAGCTGTTTTTT. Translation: CASKTSGSPRTGELFF.

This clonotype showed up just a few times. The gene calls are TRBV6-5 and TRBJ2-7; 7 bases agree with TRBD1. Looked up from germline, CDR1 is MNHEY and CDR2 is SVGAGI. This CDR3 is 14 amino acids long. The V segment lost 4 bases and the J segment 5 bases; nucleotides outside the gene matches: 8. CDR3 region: CASSSPGQSHEQYF. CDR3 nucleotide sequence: TGTGCCAGCAGTTCCCCGGGACAGTCCCACGAGCAGTACTTC.

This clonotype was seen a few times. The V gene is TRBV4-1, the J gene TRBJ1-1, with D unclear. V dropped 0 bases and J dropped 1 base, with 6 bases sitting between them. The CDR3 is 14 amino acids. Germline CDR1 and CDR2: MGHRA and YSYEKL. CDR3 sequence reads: CASSQEAANTEAFF. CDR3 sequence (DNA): TGCGCCAGCAGCCAAGAGGCTGCGAACACTGAAGCTTTCTTT.

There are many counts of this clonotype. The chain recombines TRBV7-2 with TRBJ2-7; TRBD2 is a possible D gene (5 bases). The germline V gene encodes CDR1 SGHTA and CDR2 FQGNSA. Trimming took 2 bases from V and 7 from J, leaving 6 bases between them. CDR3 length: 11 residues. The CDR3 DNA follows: TGTGCCAGCAGCTTACCGGGGGAGCAGTACTTC. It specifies CASSLPGEQYF.

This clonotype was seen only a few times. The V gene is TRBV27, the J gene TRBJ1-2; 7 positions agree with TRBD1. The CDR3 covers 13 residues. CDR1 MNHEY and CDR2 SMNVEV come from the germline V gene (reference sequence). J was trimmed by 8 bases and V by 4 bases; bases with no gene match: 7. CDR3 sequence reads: CASSYRGAEGYTF. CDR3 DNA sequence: TGTGCCAGCAGTTACAGGGGCGCTGAGGGCTACACCTTC.

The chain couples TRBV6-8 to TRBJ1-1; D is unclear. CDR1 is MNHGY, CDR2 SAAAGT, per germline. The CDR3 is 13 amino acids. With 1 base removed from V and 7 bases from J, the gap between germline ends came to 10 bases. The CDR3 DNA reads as TGTGCCAGCAGTTACTACAGTACGAATGAAGCTTTCTTT. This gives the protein CASSYYSTNEAFF.

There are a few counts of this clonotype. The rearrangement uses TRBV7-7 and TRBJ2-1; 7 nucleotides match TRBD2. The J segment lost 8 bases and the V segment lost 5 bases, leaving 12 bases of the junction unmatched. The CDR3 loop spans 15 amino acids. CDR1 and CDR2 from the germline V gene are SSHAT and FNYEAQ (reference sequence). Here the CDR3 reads CASSRIDSGSDEQFF. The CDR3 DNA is TGTGCCAGCAGCCGCATCGATAGCGGGTCCGATGAGCAGTTCTTC.

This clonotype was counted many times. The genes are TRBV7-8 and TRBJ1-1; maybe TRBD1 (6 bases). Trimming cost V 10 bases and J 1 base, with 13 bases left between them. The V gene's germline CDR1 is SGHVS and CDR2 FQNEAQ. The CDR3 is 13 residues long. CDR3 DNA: TGTGCCACCATACCGACAGGGAACACTGAAGCTTTCTTT. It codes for CATIPTGNTEAFF.

CDR3 protein: CASSYRQAGVPYNEQFF. The CDR3 DNA is TGTGCCAGCAGTTACCGGCAAGCGGGAGTTCCCTACAATGAGCAGTTCTTC. This rearrangement joins TRBV6-2 or TRBV6-3 to TRBJ2-1; 8 bases are shared with TRBD2. J gave up 2 bases and V 2 bases, and 8 bases lay outside the gene matches. Looked up from germline, CDR1 is MNHEY and CDR2 is SVGEGT. The CDR3 length is 17 residues.

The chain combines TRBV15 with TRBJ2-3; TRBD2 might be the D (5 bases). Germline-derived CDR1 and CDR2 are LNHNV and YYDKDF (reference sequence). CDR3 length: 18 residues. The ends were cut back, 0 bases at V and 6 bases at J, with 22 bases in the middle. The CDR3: CATSRDLGDSPYLDTQYF. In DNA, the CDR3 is TGTGCCACCAGCAGAGATCTCGGGGATTCCCCATATTTGGATACGCAGTATTTT.

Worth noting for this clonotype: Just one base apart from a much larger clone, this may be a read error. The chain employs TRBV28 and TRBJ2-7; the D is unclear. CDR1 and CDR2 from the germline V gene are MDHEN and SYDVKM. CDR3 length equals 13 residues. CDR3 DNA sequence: TGTGCCAGGAGTTTGCCGAGCTCCTACGAGCAGTACTTC. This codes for CARSLPSSYEQYF.